Described below is a single T cell receptor (beta chain) sequence and its context. Antigen unknown. This sample was taken from a study of memory CD8 T cells in hepatitis C reinfection. Sequencing was performed with immunoSEQ multiplex PCR; in TCRdb, only in-frame clones are kept and a portion is missing. This table has 45,000 to 50,000 clones, roughly 89% appearing once. The time point: late/post reinfection, 12 to 24 weeks after detection. TCR sequencing was done directly ex vivo on sorted cells, without expansion in vitro. CDR1 and CDR2 from the germline V gene are MGHDK and SYGVNS. The CDR3 contains 18 residues. Germline trimming cut 1 base from V and 7 bases from J; bases unmatched to any gene: 12. Findings of the study overall: Only a handful of donors prevented definitive conclusions about public clonotypes.

The rearrangement joins TRBV25-1 to TRBJ2-1; 11 nucleotides align to TRBD1. This TCR came from a man between 18 and 29 years old with hepatitis C virus infection. The sequencing input was naive CD8+ T cells sorted from blood. For the CDR3, the DNA is TGTGCCAGCAGTGAATCGCCCGCGGGACAGGGGGAATGGAATGAGCAGTTCTTC. Translating it yields CASSESPAGQGEWNEQFF. Combining the CDR3 with reference TRBV25-1 and TRBJ2-1 gives the whole variable domain EADIYQTPRYLVIGTGKKITLECSQTMGHDKMYWYQQDPGMELHLIHYSYGVNSTEKGDLSSESTVSRIRTEHFPLTLESARPSHTSQYLCASSESPAGQGEWNEQFFGPGTRLTVL.